A single sample is the source of the 18 T cell receptor beta chains below, sequenced in a study of OX40 agonist ivuxolimab in advanced cancers. Sequenced by immunoSEQ multiplex PCR; TCRdb stores in-frame clones only, minus some. Seen here are about 22,000 clones, about 89% observed once, and the top ten hold around 15%. Specimen: CD4+ or CD8+ T cells sorted from blood, collected in a trial of the OX40 agonist ivuxolimab. These receptors were obtained from an adult with an advanced solid tumor such as melanoma, head and neck, liver or kidney cancer.

Only one count was recorded for this clone. The rearrangement uses TRBV9 and TRBJ1-1; 10 positions agree with TRBD1. CDR1 and CDR2 from the germline V gene are SGDLS and YYNGEE. This CDR3 is 16 amino acids long. V trimming: 0 bases; J trimming: 5 bases; junction bases outside the gene matches: 7. CDR3 region: CASSVARQGAGTEAFF. DNA for the CDR3: TGTGCCAGCAGCGTAGCTCGACAGGGGGCAGGGACTGAAGCTTTCTTT.

This clone was detected only a few times. This chain uses TRBV19 with TRBJ2-3; 8 positions match TRBD2. V was clipped by 5 bases and J by 5 bases; unmatched bases: 12. The V gene's germline CDR1 is LNHDA and CDR2 SQIVND (reference sequence). The CDR3 length is 16 residues. The CDR3 here is CASSGVSGVGQDTQYF. The CDR3 DNA follows: TGTGCCAGTAGTGGCGTTAGCGGGGTCGGTCAAGATACGCAGTATTTT.

The V and J genes are TRBV7-3 and TRBJ1-1; the match to TRBD1 covers 9 bases. V shed 2 bases, J shed 3 bases, and the junction held 10 bases outside the gene matches. The CDR3 loop spans 17 amino acids. CDR1 is SGHTA and CDR2 is FQGTGA in the germline V gene. Written as DNA, the CDR3 is TGTGCCAGCAGCTTATTGGGACAGGGTGCAACGGACACTGAAGCTTTCTTT. Translated: CASSLLGQGATDTEAFF. Supplemented by reference TRBV7-3 and TRBJ1-1, the full variable domain reads GAGVSQTPSNKVTEKGKYVELRCDPISGHTALYWYRQSLGQGPEFLIYFQGTGAADDSGLPNDRFFAVRPEGSVSTLKIQRTERGDSAVYLCASSLLGQGATDTEAFFGQGTRLTVV.

This chain joins TRBV7-5 and TRBJ2-7; the D call TRBD1 from the table was never checked on the DNA. TRBV7-5 counts as a pseudogene. The CDR3 spans 15 residues. CDR3 residues: CASSLGDRGRKEQYF. CDR3 in DNA: TGTGCCAGCAGCTTAGGGGACAGGGGGCGTAAAGAGCAGTACTTC.

The chain carries TRBV7-2 and TRBJ2-3; D remains ambiguous. Germline V gene data show CDR1 as SGHTA and CDR2 as FQGNSA. The length of the CDR3 is 9 residues. The CDR3 bases are TGTCCCCCCTCAGATACGCAGTATTTT. Translated, it gives CPPSDTQYF.

The gene calls are TRBV5-1 and TRBJ2-7, with D maybe TRBD2 (5 bases). The germline V gene encodes CDR1 SGHRS and CDR2 YFSETQ. V was pared by 4 bases and J by 5 bases, with 13 bases between. This CDR3 is 13 amino acids long. CDR3 nucleotides: TGCGCCAGCAGCGAGGGCCCCGTTGACGAGCAGTACTTC. Translation: CASSEGPVDEQYF.

The chain couples TRBV16 to TRBJ1-2, with D perhaps matching TRBD1 (5 bases). This CDR3 is built from 12 residues. Trimming took 3 bases from V and 4 from J, leaving 6 bases between them. CDR1 is KGHSY and CDR2 is FQNENV in the germline V gene. The CDR3 is CASSQGGYGYTF. The CDR3 DNA reads as TGTGCCAGCAGCCAGGGGGGCTATGGCTACACCTTC.

By sample share, this clone is large (0.1 to 1%). CDR3 sequence reads: CASSDISGANVLTF. The DNA for the CDR3 is TGTGCCAGCAGTGACATCTCTGGGGCCAACGTCCTGACTTTC. The chain uses TRBV6-1 and TRBJ2-6; D not certain. Trimming stripped 3 bases from V and 0 bases from J, with 3 bases between. Germline CDR1 MNHNS, CDR2 SASEGT. The CDR3 is made up of 14 amino acids.

The chain has TRBV7-9 and TRBJ2-3; a possible D gene is TRBD2 (5 bases). The CDR3 loop spans 14 amino acids. Germline CDR1 is SEHNR and CDR2 is FQNEAQ (reference sequence). V was cut by 2 bases and J by 2 bases, with 8 bases left in between. CDR3 sequence reads: CASSLSSPTDTQYF. In DNA form, the CDR3 reads TGTGCCAGCAGCTTATCTAGCCCCACAGATACGCAGTATTTT.

This chain connects TRBV6-1 to TRBJ2-2, with D unclear. V lost 3 bases and J 7 bases, leaving 3 bases between the germline ends. The germline V gene encodes CDR1 MNHNS and CDR2 SASEGT. There are 11 residues in the CDR3. The CDR3 region has the DNA TGTGCCAGCAGTGATCTCGGGGAGCTGTTTTTT. This codes for CASSDLGELFF.

This sequence joins TRBV5-6 and TRBJ1-1, with TRBD1 matching over 7 bases. The CDR3 runs to 18 residues. Germline CDR1 SGHDT, CDR2 YYEEEE. The ends lost 1 base at V and 1 base at J; junction bases unmatched: 13. The CDR3 sequence is CASSLPVRTGAWNTEAFF. Here the CDR3 DNA reads TGTGCCAGCAGCTTGCCGGTCCGGACAGGCGCATGGAACACTGAAGCTTTCTTT.

This rearrangement joins TRBV9 to TRBJ1-4; 8 bases are a match to TRBD1. The CDR3 runs to 16 residues. V lost 0 bases, J lost 5 bases, and 6 bases stayed unmatched. Looked up from germline, CDR1 is SGDLS and CDR2 is YYNGEE. The CDR3 nucleotides are TGTGCCAGCAGCGTAGAGGGTACAGGGGGGAATGAAAAACTGTTTTTT. Amino acids: CASSVEGTGGNEKLFF.

The V and J genes are TRBV4-1 and TRBJ1-2; 11 nucleotides match TRBD1. The germline V gene encodes CDR1 MGHRA and CDR2 YSYEKL. V lost 4 bases to trimming and J lost 7 bases; unmatched junction nucleotides: 11. This CDR3 has 16 amino acids. This CDR3 is CASSPTGTGGRVGYTF. The CDR3 bases are TGCGCCAGCAGCCCAACTGGGACAGGGGGAAGGGTTGGCTACACCTTC.

About this clone: Its ends do not fully match the called genes, so a read error is possible. This chain connects TRBV5-3 to TRBJ2-7; possible D gene TRBD2, 6 bases. TRBV5-3 has ORF status, its function being uncertain. CDR3 size: 15 residues. In DNA form, the CDR3 reads TGTGCCAGCAGCTTTGGTGGCGGGGAGACCTACGAGCAGTACTTC. Translation gives CASSFGGGETYEQYF.

The chain recombines TRBV19 with TRBJ2-7, with 8 bases matching TRBD2. In germline, CDR1 is LNHDA, CDR2 SQIVND (reference sequence). J gave up 2 bases and V 4 bases, and 4 bases lay outside the gene matches. The CDR3 covers 14 residues. CDR3 sequence: CASSTGTRTYEQYF. In DNA, the CDR3 is TGTGCCAGTAGTACCGGGACTAGGACCTACGAGCAGTACTTC.

The gene calls are TRBV10-1 and TRBJ1-2; D may be TRBD1 (6 bases). Germline values: CDR1 WNHNN, CDR2 SYGVQD (reference sequence). V gave up 6 bases and J gave up 8 bases, with 16 bases separating them. The CDR3 is made up of 13 amino acids. In nucleotides, the CDR3 is TGCGCCAGCAGCCTGGACACGACAGGCGGCTACACCTTC. Protein: CASSLDTTGGYTF.

The chain uses TRBV19 and TRBJ2-1; no clear D gene. This CDR3 region has 14 residues. With 6 bases removed from V and 3 bases from J, the gap between germline ends came to 12 bases. Germline values: CDR1 LNHDA, CDR2 SQIVND (reference sequence). CDR3 in DNA: TGTGCCAGTAGCCTCGGTGGGGACTACAATGAGCAGTTCTTC. This translates into CASSLGGDYNEQFF.

The V gene is TRBV4-1, the J gene TRBJ2-7; D is possibly TRBD1 (6 bases). The V end lost 0 bases, the J end lost 6 bases, and 12 bases lay between the germline ends. The V gene's germline CDR1 is MGHRA and CDR2 YSYEKL. The CDR3 spans 14 residues. CDR3 nucleotide sequence: TGCGCCAGCAGCCAAGATCGGGACAAAGTCGAGCAGTACTTC. Protein sequence: CASSQDRDKVEQYF.